This TCR beta chain was retrieved from a study of blood T cell repertoires in COVID-19. Study-wide context: The United States, Italy and Spain provided the acute and convalescent COVID-19 samples.

As processed by the authors: Estimation of nucleated cell counts was performed using reference gene primer amplification. The assay was immunoSEQ multiplex PCR, and TCRdb's table has in-frame clones only and misses some. V, J and clone size are taken as reported in that table, and D and trimming were inferred from the DNA itself. The profile covers 300,000 to 450,000 clones, with roughly 85% appearing a single time and around 3.4% taken by the ten largest. CDR3 length equals 12 residues. V lost 5 bases and J lost 12, with 11 bases in between. The J gene is TRBJ1-6, the V gene TRBV12-3 or TRBV12-4; D uncertain. What was sequenced was peripheral blood. The receptor was isolated from a young woman with acute or convalescent COVID-19. In DNA, the CDR3 is TGTGCCAGCAGTATCTACGCTCGACCCCTCCACTTT. Translated: CASSIYARPLHF.